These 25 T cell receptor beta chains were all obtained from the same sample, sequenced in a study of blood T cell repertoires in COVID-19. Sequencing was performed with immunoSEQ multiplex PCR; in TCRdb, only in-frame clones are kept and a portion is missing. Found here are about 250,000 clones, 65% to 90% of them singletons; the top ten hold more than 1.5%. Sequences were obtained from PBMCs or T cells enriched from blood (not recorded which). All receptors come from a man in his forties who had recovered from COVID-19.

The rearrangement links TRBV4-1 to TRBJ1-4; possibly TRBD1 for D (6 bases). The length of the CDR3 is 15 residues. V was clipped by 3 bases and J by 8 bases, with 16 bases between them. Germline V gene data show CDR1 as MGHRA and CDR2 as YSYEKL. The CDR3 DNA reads TGCGCCAGCAGCCATGAAAACAGGGTGGGGGAAAAACTGTTTTTT. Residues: CASSHENRVGEKLFF.

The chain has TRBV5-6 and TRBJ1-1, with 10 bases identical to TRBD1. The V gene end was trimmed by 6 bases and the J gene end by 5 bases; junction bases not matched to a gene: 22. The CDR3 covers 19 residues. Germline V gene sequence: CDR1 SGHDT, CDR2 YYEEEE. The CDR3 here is CASIFPRPGQGYDGTEAFF. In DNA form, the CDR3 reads TGTGCCAGCATCTTTCCGCGACCGGGACAGGGGTATGATGGAACTGAAGCTTTCTTT.

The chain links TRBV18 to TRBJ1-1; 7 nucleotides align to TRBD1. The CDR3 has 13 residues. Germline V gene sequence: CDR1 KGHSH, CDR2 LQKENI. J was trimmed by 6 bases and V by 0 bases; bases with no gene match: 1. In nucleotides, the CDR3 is TGTGCCAGCTCACCACCTGGGACAGCTGAAGCTTTCTTT. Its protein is CASSPPGTAEAFF.

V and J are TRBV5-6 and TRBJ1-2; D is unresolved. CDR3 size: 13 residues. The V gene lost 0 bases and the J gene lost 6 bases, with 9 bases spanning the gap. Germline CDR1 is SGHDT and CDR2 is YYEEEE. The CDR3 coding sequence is TGTGCCAGCAGCTTGGGAGGGTGGAATGGCTACACCTTC. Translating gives CASSLGGWNGYTF.

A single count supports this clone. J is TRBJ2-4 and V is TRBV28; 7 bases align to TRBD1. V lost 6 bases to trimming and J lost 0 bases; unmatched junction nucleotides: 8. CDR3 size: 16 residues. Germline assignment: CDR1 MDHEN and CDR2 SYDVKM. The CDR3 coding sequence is TGTGCCAGCAGCCAAGACAGGGAAGGAGCCAAAAACATTCAGTACTTC. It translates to CASSQDREGAKNIQYF.

This CDR3 reads CASSLGLVTYEQYF. DNA of the CDR3: TGTGCCAGCAGCCTCGGACTAGTCACCTACGAGCAGTACTTC. The chain combines TRBV9 with TRBJ2-7, with 7 bases matching TRBD2. The length of the CDR3 is 14 residues. Per germline, CDR1 SGDLS and CDR2 YYNGEE. The V gene end was trimmed by 4 bases and the J gene end by 2 bases; junction bases not matched to a gene: 6.

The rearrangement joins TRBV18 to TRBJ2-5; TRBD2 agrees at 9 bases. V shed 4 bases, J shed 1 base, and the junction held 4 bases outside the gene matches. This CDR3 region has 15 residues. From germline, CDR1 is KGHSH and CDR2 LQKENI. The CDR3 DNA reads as TGTGCCAGCTCACAGCGCGGGGGGGCCCAAGAGACCCAGTACTTC. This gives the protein CASSQRGGAQETQYF. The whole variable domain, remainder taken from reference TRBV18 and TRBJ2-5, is NAGVMQNPRHLVRRRGQEARLRCSPMKGHSHVYWYRQLPEEGLKFMVYLQKENIIDESGMPKERFSAEFPKEGPSILRIQQVVRGDSAAYFCASSQRGGAQETQYFGPGTRLLVL.

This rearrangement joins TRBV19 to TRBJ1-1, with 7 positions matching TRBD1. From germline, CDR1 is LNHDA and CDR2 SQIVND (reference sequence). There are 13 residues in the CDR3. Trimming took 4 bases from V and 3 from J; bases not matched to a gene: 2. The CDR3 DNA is TGTGCCAGTAGTACAACAGGGGACACTGAAGCTTTCTTT. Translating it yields CASSTTGDTEAFF.

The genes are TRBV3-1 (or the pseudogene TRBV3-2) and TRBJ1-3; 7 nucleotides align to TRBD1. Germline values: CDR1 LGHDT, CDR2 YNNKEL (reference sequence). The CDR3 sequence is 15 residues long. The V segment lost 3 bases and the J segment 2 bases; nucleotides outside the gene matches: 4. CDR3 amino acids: CASSHTGTAGNTIYF. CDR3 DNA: TGTGCCAGCAGCCACACCGGGACAGCTGGAAACACCATATATTTT.

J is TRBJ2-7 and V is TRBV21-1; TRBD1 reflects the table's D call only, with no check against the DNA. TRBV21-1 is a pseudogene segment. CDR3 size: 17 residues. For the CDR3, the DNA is TGTGCCAGCAGCAAAGCGGTCTCACCGGGACAGAACTGGGAGCAGTACTTC. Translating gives CASSKAVSPGQNWEQYF.

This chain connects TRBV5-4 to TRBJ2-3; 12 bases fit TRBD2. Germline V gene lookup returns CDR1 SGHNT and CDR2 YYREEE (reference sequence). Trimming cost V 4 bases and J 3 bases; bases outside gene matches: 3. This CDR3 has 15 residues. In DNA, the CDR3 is TGTGCCAGCAGCCCAGGACTAGCGGGAACAGATACGCAGTATTTT. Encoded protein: CASSPGLAGTDTQYF.

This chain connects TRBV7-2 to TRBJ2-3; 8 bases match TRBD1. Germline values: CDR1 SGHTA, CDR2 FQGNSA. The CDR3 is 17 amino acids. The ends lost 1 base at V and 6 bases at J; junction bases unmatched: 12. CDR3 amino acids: CASSLDIQGARRDTQYF. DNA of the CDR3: TGTGCCAGCAGCTTAGATATTCAGGGGGCCAGAAGGGATACGCAGTATTTT.

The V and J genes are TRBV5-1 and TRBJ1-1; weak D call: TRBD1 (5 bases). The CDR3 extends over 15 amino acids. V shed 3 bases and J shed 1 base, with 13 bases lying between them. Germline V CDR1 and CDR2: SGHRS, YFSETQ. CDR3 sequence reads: CASSWGVGANTEAFF. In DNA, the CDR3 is TGCGCCAGCAGCTGGGGGGTCGGAGCGAACACTGAAGCTTTCTTT.

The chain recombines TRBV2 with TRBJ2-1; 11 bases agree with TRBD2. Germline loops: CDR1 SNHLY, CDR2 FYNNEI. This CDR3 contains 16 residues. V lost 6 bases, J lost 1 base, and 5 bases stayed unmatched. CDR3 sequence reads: CASSPRTSGSYNEQFF. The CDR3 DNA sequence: TGTGCCAGCAGCCCCAGGACTAGCGGGTCCTACAATGAGCAGTTCTTC.

CDR3 nucleotides: TGTGCCAGCAGTTACGCTCCGCGAGGAAGCGAGCAGTACTTC. It encodes CASSYAPRGSEQYF. The V and J genes are TRBV6-5 and TRBJ2-7; D is ambiguous. Germline assignment: CDR1 MNHEY and CDR2 SVGAGI. Trimming left V 2 bases short and J 6 bases short, with 14 bases between. The length of the CDR3 is 14 residues.

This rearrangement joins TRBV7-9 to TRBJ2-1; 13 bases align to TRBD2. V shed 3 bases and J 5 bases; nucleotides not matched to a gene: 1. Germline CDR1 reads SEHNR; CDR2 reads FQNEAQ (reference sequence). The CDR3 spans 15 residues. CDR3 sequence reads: CASSFGTSGNNEQFF. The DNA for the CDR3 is TGTGCCAGCAGCTTCGGGACTAGCGGGAACAATGAGCAGTTCTTC. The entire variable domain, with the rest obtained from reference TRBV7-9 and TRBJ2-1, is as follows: DTGVSQNPRHKITKRGQNVTFRCDPISEHNRLYWYRQTLGQGPEFLTYFQNEAQLEKSRLLSDRFSAERPKGSFSTLEIQRTEQGDSAMYLCASSFGTSGNNEQFFGPGTRLTVL.

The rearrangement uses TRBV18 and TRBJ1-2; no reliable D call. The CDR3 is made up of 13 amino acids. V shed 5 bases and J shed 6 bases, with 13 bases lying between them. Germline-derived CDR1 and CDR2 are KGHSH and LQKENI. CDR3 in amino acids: CASSVSSPDGYTF. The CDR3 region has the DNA TGTGCCAGCTCAGTGTCCTCTCCCGATGGCTACACCTTC.

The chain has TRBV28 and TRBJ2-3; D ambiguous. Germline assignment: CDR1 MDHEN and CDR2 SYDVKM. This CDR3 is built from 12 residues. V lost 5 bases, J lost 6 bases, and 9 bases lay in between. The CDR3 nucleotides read TGTGCCAGCAGTCTAATCACCGATACGCAGTATTTT. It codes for CASSLITDTQYF.

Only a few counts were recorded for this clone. The CDR3: CASSTSGQGYSPLHF. Here the CDR3 DNA reads TGTGCCAGCAGCACCTCCGGTCAGGGGTATTCACCCCTCCACTTT. V usage is TRBV5-4 and J usage is TRBJ1-6, with TRBD1 as a possible D gene (6 bases). The V end was cut by 4 bases, the J end by 8 bases, with 16 bases between. CDR3 size: 15 residues. Per germline, CDR1 SGHNT and CDR2 YYREEE (reference sequence).

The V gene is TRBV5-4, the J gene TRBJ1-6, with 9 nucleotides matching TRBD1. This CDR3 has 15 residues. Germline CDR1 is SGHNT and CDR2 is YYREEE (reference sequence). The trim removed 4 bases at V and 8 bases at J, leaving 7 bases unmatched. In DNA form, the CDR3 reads TGTGCCAGCAGCCCCCAGGACAGGGGAGATTCACCCCTCCACTTT. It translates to CASSPQDRGDSPLHF.

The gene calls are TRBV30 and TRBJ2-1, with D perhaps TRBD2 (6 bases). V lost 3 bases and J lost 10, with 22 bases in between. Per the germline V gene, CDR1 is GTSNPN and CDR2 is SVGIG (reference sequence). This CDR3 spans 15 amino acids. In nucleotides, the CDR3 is TGTGCCTGGAGCCACCCTAGCGTCTACAGCCTAGAGCAGTTCTTC. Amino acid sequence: CAWSHPSVYSLEQFF.

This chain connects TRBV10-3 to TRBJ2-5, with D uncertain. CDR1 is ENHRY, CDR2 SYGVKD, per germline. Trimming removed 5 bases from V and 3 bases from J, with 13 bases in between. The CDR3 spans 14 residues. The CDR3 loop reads CAISRGYVEETQYF. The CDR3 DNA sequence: TGTGCCATCAGTCGAGGATACGTTGAAGAGACCCAGTACTTC.

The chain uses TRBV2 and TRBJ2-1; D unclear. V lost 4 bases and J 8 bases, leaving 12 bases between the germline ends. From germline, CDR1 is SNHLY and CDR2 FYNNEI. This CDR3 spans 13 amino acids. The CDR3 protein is CASSAVTLHEQFF. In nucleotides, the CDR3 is TGTGCCAGCAGTGCAGTGACTTTACATGAGCAGTTCTTC.

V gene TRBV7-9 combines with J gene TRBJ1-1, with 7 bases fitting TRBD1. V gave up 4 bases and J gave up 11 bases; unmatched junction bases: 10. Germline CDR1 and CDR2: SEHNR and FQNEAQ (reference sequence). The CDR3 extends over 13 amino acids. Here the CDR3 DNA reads TGTGCCAGCAGCTCCGATACTACAGGGGTTGCTTTCTTT. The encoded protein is CASSSDTTGVAFF.

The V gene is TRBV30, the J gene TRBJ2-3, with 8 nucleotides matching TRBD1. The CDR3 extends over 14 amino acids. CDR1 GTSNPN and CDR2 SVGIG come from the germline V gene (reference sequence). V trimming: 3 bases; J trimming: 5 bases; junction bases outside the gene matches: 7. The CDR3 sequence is CAWSLDRVRDTQYF. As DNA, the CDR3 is TGTGCCTGGAGCCTGGACAGGGTGAGAGATACGCAGTATTTT.